The next 30 T cell receptor beta chains were all read from a single sample in a study of T cell changes during pregnancy in multiple sclerosis. Generated by immunoSEQ multiplex PCR, the TCRdb table keeps only in-frame clones and is missing some. This table holds 45,000 to 55,000 clones, around 92% found once. Specimen: CD4+ T cells from peripheral blood mononuclear cells, collected in the second trimester of pregnancy. Every receptor here comes from a female donor in good health, enrolled as a control in a pregnancy study.

The CDR3 DNA is TGTGCCAGCAGCTCCAGGACTAGCGGGGGCAGCACAGATACGCAGTATTTT. It encodes CASSSRTSGGSTDTQYF. The V gene is TRBV7-2, the J gene TRBJ2-3; TRBD2 matches 13 bases. CDR1 and CDR2 (germline): SGHTA, FQGNSA. The CDR3 loop spans 17 amino acids. The J segment lost 0 bases and the V segment lost 4 bases, leaving 4 bases of the junction unmatched. The full variable domain, its missing parts supplied by reference TRBV7-2 and TRBJ2-3, is GAGVSQSPSNKVTEKGKDVELRCDPISGHTALYWYRQSLGQGLEFLIYFQGNSAPDKSGLPSDRFSAERTGGSVSTLTIQRTQQEDSAVYLCASSSRTSGGSTDTQYFGPGTRLTVL.

This clone was counted between two and nine times. The chain is built from TRBV9 and TRBJ1-2, with D possibly being TRBD1 (6 bases). This CDR3 comprises 13 residues. V was shortened by 8 bases and J by 4 bases, with 15 bases between the two germline ends. Germline V CDR1 and CDR2: SGDLS, YYNGEE. The CDR3 DNA sequence: TGTGCCAGTTCACAGGGATCCTCCTATGGCTACACCTTC. As protein: CASSQGSSYGYTF.

This clone was picked up a small number of times. The chain employs TRBV2 and TRBJ1-2, with D possibly TRBD1 on 6 matching bases. V lost 7 bases and J lost 1, with 10 bases in between. The CDR3 contains 13 residues. The germline gives CDR1 SNHLY, CDR2 FYNNEI. In DNA, the CDR3 is TGTGCCAGCACAGGGGAATATAACTATGGCTACACCTTC. Residues: CASTGEYNYGYTF.

Of note for this clone: Different DNA sequences within this sample yield the same CDR3. V usage is TRBV28 and J usage is TRBJ2-7, with 12 bases that match TRBD2. V shed 5 bases and J 2 bases; nucleotides not matched to a gene: 1. CDR1 is MDHEN and CDR2 is SYDVKM in the germline V gene. CDR3 length: 14 amino acids. CDR3: CASSLAGGPYEQYF. In nucleotides, the CDR3 is TGTGCCAGCAGTCTAGCGGGGGGGCCCTACGAGCAGTACTTC.

This chain links TRBV5-6 with TRBJ2-7; possible D gene TRBD1, 6 bases. V lost 4 bases and J lost 6, with 29 bases in between. Germline CDR1 is SGHDT and CDR2 is YYEEEE. The CDR3 loop spans 18 amino acids. The chain's CDR3 is CASSQYRMDSPYSGEQYF. In DNA form, the CDR3 reads TGTGCCAGCAGCCAATATCGAATGGACAGCCCTTACTCTGGCGAGCAGTACTTC.

The rearrangement joins TRBV5-4 to TRBJ2-1, with D perhaps TRBD1 (7 bases). CDR1 and CDR2 from the germline V gene are SGHNT and YYREEE (reference sequence). The V and J ends lost 5 bases and 5 bases respectively, with 17 bases between them. CDR3 length: 15 amino acids. The CDR3 DNA reads TGTGCCAGCAGAACAGGGGTGGCGGGAAACAATGAGCAGTTCTTC. Its translation: CASRTGVAGNNEQFF.

This chain joins TRBV7-8 and TRBJ2-7; 10 bases line up with TRBD1. Unmatched junction bases numbered 4, after V lost 2 bases and J lost 3 bases. The CDR3 consists of 15 residues. Germline V gene sequence: CDR1 SGHVS, CDR2 FQNEAQ. Written as DNA, the CDR3 is TGTGCCAGCAGCTTACTGGACAGGGGGGTCTACGAGCAGTACTTC. It specifies CASSLLDRGVYEQYF. Supplemented by reference TRBV7-8 and TRBJ2-7, the full variable domain reads GAGVSQSPRYKVAKRGQDVALRCDPISGHVSLFWYQQALGQGPEFLTYFQNEAQLDKSGLPSDRFFAERPEGSVSTLKIQRTQQEDSAVYLCASSLLDRGVYEQYFGPGTRLTVT.

J is TRBJ2-1 and V is TRBV5-4; TRBD2 aligns across 8 bases. The CDR3 is 15 residues long. V lost 4 bases and J lost 4; bases outside the gene matches: 7. Looked up from germline, CDR1 is SGHNT and CDR2 is YYREEE (reference sequence). The DNA for the CDR3 is TGTGCCAGCAGCCGGAGTGGCGGGGGGTACAATGAGCAGTTCTTC. It specifies CASSRSGGGYNEQFF.

This rearrangement joins TRBV6-1 to TRBJ1-2, with D possibly TRBD1 on 5 matching bases. CDR1 MNHNS and CDR2 SASEGT come from the germline V gene. With 4 bases removed from V and 5 bases from J, the gap between germline ends came to 14 bases. This CDR3 is 14 amino acids long. In DNA, the CDR3 is TGTGCCAGCAGTGTCAGGGAGGGTGGTTATGGCTACACCTTC. Protein product: CASSVREGGYGYTF.

The rearrangement links TRBV6-5 to TRBJ1-2, with a possible D match to TRBD1 (5 bases). This CDR3 contains 12 residues. V lost 3 bases and J lost 6, with 8 bases in between. Germline V gene data show CDR1 as MNHEY and CDR2 as SVGAGI. This CDR3 is CASSYRGHGYTF. CDR3 sequence (DNA): TGTGCCAGCAGTTATAGGGGCCATGGCTACACCTTC.

The chain employs TRBV9 and TRBJ2-3, with a weak D call TRBD2 (6 bases). This CDR3 has 14 amino acids. Per germline, CDR1 SGDLS and CDR2 YYNGEE. Trimming left V 3 bases short and J 6 bases short, with 14 bases between. CDR3 sequence: CASSARTTKDTQYF. The CDR3 coding sequence is TGTGCCAGCAGCGCTCGGACTACCAAGGATACGCAGTATTTT.

The table lists this clone with a count of one. This rearrangement joins TRBV28 to TRBJ1-5, with D unclear. With 5 bases removed from V and 2 bases from J, the gap between germline ends came to 16 bases. The CDR3 is made up of 16 amino acids. Germline-derived CDR1 and CDR2 are MDHEN and SYDVKM. This CDR3 is CASSPPSGKGNQPQHF. The CDR3 nucleotides read TGTGCCAGCAGTCCCCCCTCCGGGAAGGGCAATCAGCCCCAGCATTTT. Drawing the rest from reference TRBV28 and TRBJ1-5, the complete variable domain is DVKVTQSSRYLVKRTGEKVFLECVQDMDHENMFWYRQDPGLGLRLIYFSYDVKMKEKGDIPEGYSVSREKKERFSLILESASTNQTSMYLCASSPPSGKGNQPQHFGDGTRLSIL.

The chain couples TRBV7-2 to TRBJ1-3; no reliable D call. V dropped 5 bases and J dropped 4 bases, with 6 bases sitting between them. The germline V gene encodes CDR1 SGHTA and CDR2 FQGNSA. This CDR3 spans 12 amino acids. The CDR3 loop reads CASSLRGNTIYF. In DNA, the CDR3 is TGTGCCAGCAGCCTACGGGGAAACACCATATATTTT.

The chain is built from TRBV15 and TRBJ2-7; possible D gene TRBD1, 5 bases. The V and J ends lost 0 bases and 4 bases respectively, with 13 bases between them. Germline lookup yields CDR1 LNHNV and CDR2 YYDKDF (reference sequence). The CDR3 covers 15 residues. The CDR3 DNA follows: TGTGCCACCAGCAGAGATAGGGGATCGGTATACGAGCAGTACTTC. Translating it yields CATSRDRGSVYEQYF.

The rearrangement joins TRBV29-1 to TRBJ2-5, with 10 bases fitting TRBD2. In germline, CDR1 is SQVTM, CDR2 ANQGSEA. The V gene end was trimmed by 4 bases and the J gene end by 1 base; junction bases not matched to a gene: 3. This CDR3 region has 14 residues. The CDR3 reads CSVGASGSQETQYF. In nucleotides, the CDR3 is TGCAGCGTTGGGGCTAGCGGGAGCCAAGAGACCCAGTACTTC.

V usage is TRBV5-4 and J usage is TRBJ2-5, with 8 bases lining up with TRBD2. V lost 1 base, J lost 6 bases, and 8 bases stayed unmatched. The CDR3 is 15 amino acids. CDR1 is SGHNT, CDR2 YYREEE, per germline (reference sequence). The CDR3 here is CASSLYTAGAQTQYF. Written as DNA, the CDR3 is TGTGCCAGCAGCTTGTATACAGCGGGGGCGCAGACCCAGTACTTC.

The chain has TRBV28 and TRBJ2-7, with TRBD2 identical over 13 bases. The V gene's germline CDR1 is MDHEN and CDR2 SYDVKM. V lost 6 bases to trimming and J lost 0 bases; unmatched junction nucleotides: 5. The CDR3 has 16 residues. CDR3: CASRGTSGMSSYEQYF. The CDR3 nucleotides read TGTGCCAGCAGGGGGACTAGCGGGATGAGCTCCTACGAGCAGTACTTC.

The V call is TRBV28, the J call TRBJ1-4; no firm D call. Germline CDR1 and CDR2: MDHEN and SYDVKM. The CDR3 has 13 amino acids. V lost 6 bases and J 8 bases, leaving 13 bases between the germline ends. The CDR3 bases are TGTGCCAGCAGCCCGGCAGGAGGAGAAAAACTGTTTTTT. This codes for CASSPAGGEKLFF.

The V and J genes are TRBV5-1 and TRBJ2-7; the match to TRBD2 covers 15 bases. This CDR3 contains 19 residues. The germline V gene encodes CDR1 SGHRS and CDR2 YFSETQ. Trimming took 4 bases from V and 6 from J; bases not matched to a gene: 17. CDR3: CASSTTGLAGGPNDSEQYF. In DNA form, the CDR3 reads TGCGCCAGCAGCACCACCGGACTAGCGGGAGGGCCGAACGATAGCGAGCAGTACTTC.

This clone turned up a few times. V and J are TRBV30 and TRBJ1-4, with D maybe TRBD1 (5 bases). Trimming took 4 bases from V and 10 from J, leaving 16 bases between them. The CDR3 loop spans 13 amino acids. Germline CDR1 GTSNPN, CDR2 SVGIG (reference sequence). The CDR3 reads CAWMGKGGGKLFF. CDR3 sequence (DNA): TGTGCCTGGATGGGGAAGGGCGGGGGAAAACTGTTTTTT.

This sequence joins TRBV6-6 and TRBJ1-1; 10 bases align to TRBD1. The CDR3 runs 16 residues. With 6 bases clipped from V and 0 bases from J, the junction kept 7 bases outside the gene matches. Looked up from germline, CDR1 is MNHNY and CDR2 is SVGAGI (reference sequence). The CDR3 DNA reads TGTGCCAGCAGCCCCGGGACAGGGGTTTTGAACACTGAAGCTTTCTTT. Protein sequence: CASSPGTGVLNTEAFF.

The rearrangement links TRBV7-2 to TRBJ2-7, with TRBD2 matching over 7 bases. Trimming took 5 bases from V and 4 from J; bases not matched to a gene: 5. Germline CDR1 is SGHTA and CDR2 is FQGNSA. This CDR3 has 13 residues. The CDR3 spells CASSPGGRYEQYF. CDR3 in DNA: TGTGCCAGCAGCCCGGGGGGACGGTACGAGCAGTACTTC.

The chain is built from TRBV27 and TRBJ1-3; TRBD1 is a possible D gene (6 bases). Deletions cut 4 bases from V and 5 bases from J, with 15 bases between. CDR3 length: 15 residues. The germline V gene encodes CDR1 MNHEY and CDR2 SMNVEV (reference sequence). CDR3 sequence: CASSYGGFFRNTIYF. The CDR3 nucleotides read TGTGCCAGCAGTTATGGGGGCTTTTTTAGAAACACCATATATTTT.

V gene TRBV6-6 combines with J gene TRBJ1-3; the D is unclear. The V end was cut by 4 bases, the J end by 2 bases, with 12 bases between. The CDR3 covers 15 residues. Germline CDR1 MNHNY, CDR2 SVGAGI (reference sequence). CDR3 DNA sequence: TGTGCCAGCAGTTCTCTTCGGGTGGCTGGAAACACCATATATTTT. Translating gives CASSSLRVAGNTIYF.

This clone has just one count. The gene calls are TRBV10-3 and TRBJ2-7; a weak D match, TRBD2 (6 bases). Germline assignment: CDR1 ENHRY and CDR2 SYGVKD. The CDR3 spans 16 residues. V lost 0 bases to trimming and J lost 0 bases, with 12 bases between them. The CDR3 DNA is TGTGCCATCAGTGAGTCACTAGCTATAATCTCCTACGAGCAGTACTTC. Translated, it gives CAISESLAIISYEQYF.

V and J are TRBV28 and TRBJ1-2, with TRBD1 matching 10 bases. Per the germline V gene, CDR1 is MDHEN and CDR2 is SYDVKM. The CDR3 loop spans 17 amino acids. With 5 bases clipped from V and 8 bases from J, the junction kept 17 bases outside the gene matches. CDR3 loop: CASSTTGGYHLLWGYTF. CDR3 in DNA: TGTGCCAGCAGTACGACAGGGGGCTACCATCTGCTTTGGGGCTACACCTTC.

This clone turned up a few times. The chain recombines TRBV19 with TRBJ2-3; possible D gene TRBD1, 6 bases. The CDR3 runs 12 residues. The germline gives CDR1 LNHDA, CDR2 SQIVND (reference sequence). V was pared by 5 bases and J by 3 bases, with 6 bases between. As DNA, the CDR3 is TGTGCCAGTAGTCAGGGGACAGATACGCAGTATTTT. Residues: CASSQGTDTQYF.

V gene TRBV7-2 combines with J gene TRBJ2-7, with TRBD2 matching 9 bases. In germline, CDR1 is SGHTA, CDR2 FQGNSA. CDR3 length: 15 residues. V dropped 2 bases and J dropped 4; count of bases not matched to a gene: 6. CDR3 region: CASSLSAGGPYEQYF. CDR3 sequence (DNA): TGTGCCAGCAGCTTATCCGCGGGAGGGCCATACGAGCAGTACTTC.

The chain uses TRBV6-1 and TRBJ1-5, with D tentatively TRBD1 (5 bases). Germline V gene sequence: CDR1 MNHNS, CDR2 SASEGT. CDR3 size: 15 residues. Trimming removed 2 bases from V and 8 bases from J, with 16 bases in between. The CDR3, as DNA: TGTGCCAGCAGTGAAATTGGGACGGGAGGGGAGCCCCAGCATTTT. Its protein product is CASSEIGTGGEPQHF.

The V and J genes are TRBV21-1 and TRBJ2-7; TRBD1, the table's D call, lacks a check against the DNA. TRBV21-1 has pseudogene status. There are 16 residues in the CDR3. CDR3 nucleotides: TGTGCCAGCAGCAAAGCGCTTGGGGAGACAGGGGGCGAGCAGTACTTC. It translates to CASSKALGETGGEQYF.